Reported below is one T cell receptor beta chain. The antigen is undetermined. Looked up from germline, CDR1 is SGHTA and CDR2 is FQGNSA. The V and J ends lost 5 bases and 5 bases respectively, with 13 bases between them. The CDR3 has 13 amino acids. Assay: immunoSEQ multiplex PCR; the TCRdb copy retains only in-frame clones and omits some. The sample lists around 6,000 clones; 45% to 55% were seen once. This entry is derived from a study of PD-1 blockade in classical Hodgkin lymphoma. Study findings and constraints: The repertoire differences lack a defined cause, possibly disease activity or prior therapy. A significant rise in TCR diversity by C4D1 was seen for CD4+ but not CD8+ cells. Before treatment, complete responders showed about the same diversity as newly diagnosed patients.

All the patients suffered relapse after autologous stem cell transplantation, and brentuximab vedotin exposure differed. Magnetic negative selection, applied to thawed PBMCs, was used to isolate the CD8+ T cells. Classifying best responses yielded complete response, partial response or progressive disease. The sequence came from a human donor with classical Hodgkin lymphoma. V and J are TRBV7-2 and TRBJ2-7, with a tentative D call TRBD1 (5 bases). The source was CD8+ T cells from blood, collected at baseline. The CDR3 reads CASSIGRGHEQYF. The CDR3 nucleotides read TGTGCCAGCAGCATCGGAAGGGGCCACGAGCAGTACTTC.